The sequence of this TCR beta chain was determined in a study of cytomegalovirus exposure and HLA in healthy donors. V dropped 0 bases and J dropped 5; count of bases not matched to a gene: 6. CDR1 and CDR2 from the germline V gene are SGHNT and YYREEE (reference sequence). The CDR3 spans 15 residues. In the PCR, 60 Vbeta and 13 Jbeta primers were used. The method was immunoSEQ multiplex PCR; TCRdb's version includes in-frame clones alone and lacks a portion of them. Of under 100,000 clones listed, 70% to 80% are singletons. This sequence originates from a man aged 50-60 years in good health and CMV-seronegative. The rearrangement joins TRBV5-4 to TRBJ2-5; 8 bases match TRBD2. Sequencing was carried out using PBMCs. The DNA of the CDR3 is TGTGCCAGCAGCTTGGCCCCGGGGGGGGTCGAGACCCAGTACTTC. It encodes CASSLAPGGVETQYF.